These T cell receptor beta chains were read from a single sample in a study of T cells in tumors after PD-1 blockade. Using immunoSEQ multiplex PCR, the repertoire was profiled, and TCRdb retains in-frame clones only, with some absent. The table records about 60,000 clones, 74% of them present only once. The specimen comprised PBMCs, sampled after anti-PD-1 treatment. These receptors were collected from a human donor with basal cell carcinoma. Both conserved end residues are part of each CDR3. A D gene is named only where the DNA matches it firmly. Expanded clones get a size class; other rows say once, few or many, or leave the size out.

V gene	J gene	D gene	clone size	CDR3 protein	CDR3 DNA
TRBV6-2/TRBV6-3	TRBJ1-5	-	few	CASSDRVNQPQHF	TGTGCCAGCAGTGATAGGGTTAATCAGCCCCAGCATTTT
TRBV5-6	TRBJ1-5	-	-	CASRSYRASNQPQHF	TGTGCCAGCAGATCGTACAGGGCTAGCAATCAGCCCCAGCATTTT
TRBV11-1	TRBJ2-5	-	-	CASSLRTSRGETQYF	TGTGCCAGCAGTCTACGGACCTCACGTGGGGAGACCCAGTACTTC
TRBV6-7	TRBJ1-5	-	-	CASSYREGDQPQHF	TGTGCCAGCAGTTACCGGGAAGGGGATCAGCCCCAGCATTTT
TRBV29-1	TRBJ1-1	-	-	CSVDGWGTEAFF	TGCAGCGTTGATGGATGGGGCACTGAAGCTTTCTTT
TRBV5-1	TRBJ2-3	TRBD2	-	CASSFGSGGAGTDTQYF	TGCGCCAGCAGCTTCGGTAGCGGGGGGGCCGGGACAGATACGCAGTATTTT
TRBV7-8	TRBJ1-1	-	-	CASSLKVNEAFF	TGTGCCAGCAGCTTAAAGGTTAATGAAGCTTTCTTT
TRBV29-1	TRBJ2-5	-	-	CSVVGKGGPGTQYF	TGCAGCGTTGTGGGCAAGGGGGGCCCAGGGACCCAGTACTTC
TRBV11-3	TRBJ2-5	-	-	CASSLGTVGQETQYF	TGTGCCAGCAGCTTAGGCACCGTGGGGCAAGAGACCCAGTACTTC
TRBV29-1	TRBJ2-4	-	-	CSVEESRGINIQYF	TGCAGCGTTGAAGAGTCTCGGGGAATAAACATTCAGTACTTC
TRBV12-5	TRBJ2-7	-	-	CASGTYYEQYF	TGTGCTAGTGGAACTTACTACGAGCAGTACTTC
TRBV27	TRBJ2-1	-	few	CASSLLNEQFF	TGTGCCAGCAGTTTGTTAAATGAGCAGTTCTTC
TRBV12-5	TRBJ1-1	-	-	CASGLGYSTEAFF	TGTGCTAGTGGTTTGGGATATAGCACTGAAGCTTTCTTT
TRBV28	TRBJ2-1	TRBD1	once	CASRRQGARNEQFF	TGTGCCAGCAGGAGACAGGGGGCGCGGAATGAGCAGTTCTTC
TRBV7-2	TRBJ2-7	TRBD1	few	CASSSATGEREQYF	TGTGCCAGCAGCTCCGCGACAGGGGAGCGCGAGCAGTACTTC
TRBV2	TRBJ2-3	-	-	CASGVPYTDTQYF	TGTGCCAGCGGGGTACCCTACACAGATACGCAGTATTTT
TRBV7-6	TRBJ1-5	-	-	CASSYGHLKAQHF	TGTGCCAGCAGCTACGGACACTTAAAGGCCCAGCATTTT
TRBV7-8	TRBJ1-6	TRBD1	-	CASSLDRGLSYNSPLHF	TGTGCCAGCAGCTTAGACAGGGGGCTTTCCTATAATTCACCCCTCCACTTT
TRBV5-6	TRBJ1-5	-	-	CASSFWGSANQPQHF	TGTGCCAGCAGCTTCTGGGGGAGTGCGAATCAGCCCCAGCATTTT
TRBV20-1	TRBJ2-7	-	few	CSAFLPGRF	TGCAGTGCCTTCCTCCCGGGGCGCTTC
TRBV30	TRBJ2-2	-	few	CAWSGGHGTGELFF	TGTGCCTGGAGTGGGGGGCACGGGACCGGGGAGCTGTTTTTT
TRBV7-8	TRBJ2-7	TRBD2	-	CASSLVLGTSGSHSYEQYF	TGTGCCAGCAGCTTAGTGTTAGGGACTAGCGGCTCACACTCCTACGAGCAGTACTTC
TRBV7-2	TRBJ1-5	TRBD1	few	CASSFGTGYQPQHF	TGTGCCAGCAGCTTTGGGACAGGGTATCAGCCCCAGCATTTT
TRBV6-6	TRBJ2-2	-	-	CASSPLGTGELFF	TGTGCCAGCAGTCCCCTGGGCACCGGGGAGCTGTTTTTT
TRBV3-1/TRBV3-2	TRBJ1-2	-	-	CASSPRTLENYGYTF	TGTGCCAGCAGCCCGAGGACACTGGAAAACTATGGCTACACCTTC
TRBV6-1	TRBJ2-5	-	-	CASSDRAQYF	TGTGCCAGCAGTGACAGGGCCCAGTACTTC
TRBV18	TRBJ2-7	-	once	CASSGDISYEQYF	TGTGCCAGCTCAGGGGACATCTCCTACGAGCAGTACTTC
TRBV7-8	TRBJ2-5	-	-	CASSPAYGREETQYF	TGTGCCAGCAGCCCGGCGTACGGAAGGGAGGAGACCCAGTACTTC
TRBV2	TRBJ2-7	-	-	CASLSRDTASSYEQYF	TGTGCCAGCCTCTCTAGGGACACTGCGAGCTCCTACGAGCAGTACTTC
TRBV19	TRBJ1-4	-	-	CASSKRQFNEKLFF	TGTGCCAGTAGTAAGAGACAGTTTAATGAAAAACTGTTTTTT
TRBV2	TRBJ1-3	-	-	CASNRVGNTIYF	TGTGCCAGCAATCGGGTTGGAAACACCATATATTTT
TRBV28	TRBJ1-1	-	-	CASTGIMNTEAFF	TGTGCCAGCACGGGCATCATGAACACTGAAGCTTTCTTT
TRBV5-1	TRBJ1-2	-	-	CASSLEGGLGVGYTF	TGCGCCAGCAGCTTGGAAGGGGGTCTGGGTGTTGGCTACACCTTC
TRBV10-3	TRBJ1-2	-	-	CAIDDGYGYTF	TGTGCCATCGATGACGGATATGGCTACACCTTC
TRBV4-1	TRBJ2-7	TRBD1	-	CASGHPTGGKVYEQYF	TGCGCCAGCGGCCACCCTACAGGGGGCAAGGTCTACGAGCAGTACTTC
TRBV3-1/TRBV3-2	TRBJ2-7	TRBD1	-	CASSPRDSTYEQYF	TGTGCCAGCAGCCCAAGGGACAGCACCTACGAGCAGTACTTC
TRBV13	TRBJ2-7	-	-	CASSTQPPDSYEQYF	TGTGCCAGCAGCACCCAACCTCCCGATTCCTACGAGCAGTACTTC
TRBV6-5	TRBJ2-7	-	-	CASSYYYEQYF	TGTGCCAGCAGTTACTACTACGAGCAGTACTTC
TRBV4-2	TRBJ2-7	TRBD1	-	CASSQGQGDYEQYF	TGTGCCAGCAGCCAAGGACAGGGGGACTACGAGCAGTACTTC
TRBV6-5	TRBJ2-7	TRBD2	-	CASRATSGSSYEQYF	TGTGCCAGCAGGGCTACTAGCGGGAGCTCCTACGAGCAGTACTTC
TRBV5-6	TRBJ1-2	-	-	CASSPTSRLEDYGYTF	TGTGCCAGCAGCCCAACTTCCCGGCTAGAGGACTATGGCTACACCTTC
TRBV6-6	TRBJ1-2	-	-	CASSEGEYGYTF	TGTGCCAGCAGCGAAGGGGAGTATGGCTACACCTTC
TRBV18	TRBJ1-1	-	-	CASSPTGGDTEAFF	TGTGCCAGCTCACCCACCGGTGGGGACACTGAAGCTTTCTTT